This entry is about one T cell receptor beta chain. Its specificity is not known. The sample belongs to a study of shared clonotypes between healthy human individuals. Across the whole study: A donor's plate count was three for CD4 naive and three for CD4 memory; CD8 naive had two and CD8 memory one.

Findings and limits, study-wide: The study found roughly 5% of naive CD4 clonotypes shared across a few donors.

Sequencing was performed with immunoSEQ multiplex PCR; in TCRdb, only in-frame clones are kept and a portion is missing. This sample has some 1.5 million clones, with about 98% found just once. Looked up from germline, CDR1 is MDHEN and CDR2 is SYDVKM. The CDR3 sequence is 12 residues long. Trimming shortened V by 6 bases and J by 10 bases, and 16 bases separated the two germline ends. V gene TRBV28 combines with J gene TRBJ2-7, with D perhaps being TRBD1 or TRBD2 (5 bases each). This receptor was obtained from a man in his thirties or forties in good health. The sequencing input was naive CD4+ T cells sorted from blood. Specified subset: CD45RA+ positively selected. CDR3 amino acids: CASRDQGDRQYF. The CDR3 nucleotides read TGTGCCAGCAGGGACCAGGGAGACCGCCAGTACTTC. The variable domain in full, with the rest retrieved from reference TRBV28 and TRBJ2-7, is DVKVTQSSRYLVKRTGEKVFLECVQDMDHENMFWYRQDPGLGLRLIYFSYDVKMKEKGDIPEGYSVSREKKERFSLILESASTNQTSMYLCASRDQGDRQYFGPGTRLTVT.